Below are 32 T cell receptor beta chains sequenced from a single sample in a study of control samples from healthy donors and cancer patients. Sequenced by immunoSEQ multiplex PCR; TCRdb stores in-frame clones only, minus some. The data contain about 86,000 clones, roughly 93% of them singletons. Sequencing was performed on blood. Every receptor here comes from a woman in her thirties in good health.

The chain has TRBV10-3 and TRBJ2-7; D may correspond to TRBD1 or TRBD2 (5 bases each). Trimming stripped 10 bases from V and 5 bases from J, with 18 bases between. Germline CDR1 ENHRY, CDR2 SYGVKD. The CDR3 totals 13 residues. CDR3 DNA: TGTGCCAGCTGCCGGGACCTATACCACGAGCAGTACTTC. Encoded protein: CASCRDLYHEQYF.

The chain carries TRBV6-6 and TRBJ1-2; D possibly corresponds to TRBD1 (5 bases). The CDR3 consists of 16 residues. Germline values: CDR1 MNHNY, CDR2 SVGAGI (reference sequence). The V and J ends lost 2 bases and 3 bases respectively, with 16 bases between them. This CDR3 is CASSYPTGEGYYGYTF. The DNA for the CDR3 is TGTGCCAGCAGTTACCCCACTGGGGAGGGGTACTATGGCTACACCTTC.

This chain uses TRBV18 with TRBJ1-4; D is possibly TRBD1 (6 bases). V gave up 6 bases and J gave up 1 base, with 9 bases separating them. This CDR3 is 14 amino acids long. The germline CDR1 and CDR2 sequences are KGHSH and LQKENI. The CDR3 reads CASSSGVTNEKLFF. Here the CDR3 DNA reads TGTGCCAGCTCGTCAGGGGTAACTAATGAAAAACTGTTTTTT. Full variable domain (missing parts from reference TRBV18 and TRBJ1-4): NAGVMQNPRHLVRRRGQEARLRCSPMKGHSHVYWYRQLPEEGLKFMVYLQKENIIDESGMPKERFSAEFPKEGPSILRIQQVVRGDSAAYFCASSSGVTNEKLFFGSGTQLSVL.

This chain joins TRBV6-6 and TRBJ1-2, with D possibly matching TRBD1 (5 bases). The CDR3 length is 13 residues. Germline V gene data show CDR1 as MNHNY and CDR2 as SVGAGI (reference sequence). V was pared by 2 bases and J by 7 bases, with 11 bases between. The chain's CDR3 is CASSYGGISGYTF. CDR3 coding DNA: TGTGCCAGCAGTTACGGGGGGATTTCTGGCTACACCTTC.

The chain uses TRBV7-3 and TRBJ2-1, with 10 bases matching TRBD1. In germline, CDR1 is SGHTA, CDR2 FQGTGA. Trimming cost V 5 bases and J 7 bases; bases outside gene matches: 2. The CDR3 is made up of 13 amino acids. The CDR3 sequence: CASSPGQGNEQFF. Here the CDR3 DNA reads TGTGCCAGCAGCCCGGGACAGGGGAATGAGCAGTTCTTC.

The chain couples TRBV7-9 to TRBJ2-7; 9 nucleotides match TRBD1. V lost 2 bases to trimming and J lost 2 bases; unmatched junction nucleotides: 4. CDR3 length: 15 residues. Germline V lookup: CDR1 SEHNR, CDR2 FQNEAQ (reference sequence). CDR3 in amino acids: CASSLTGTGTYEQYF. CDR3 sequence (DNA): TGTGCCAGCAGCTTAACCGGGACAGGGACCTACGAGCAGTACTTC.

The CDR3: CASSQRTGQVYGYTF. The CDR3 DNA is TGTGCCAGCAGTCAGAGGACAGGGCAAGTCTATGGCTACACCTTC. V and J are TRBV6-5 and TRBJ1-2; 8 nucleotides agree with TRBD1. Trimming removed 5 bases from V and 4 bases from J; junction bases left unmatched: 9. The CDR3 is 15 residues long. Germline V gives CDR1 MNHEY, CDR2 SVGAGI.

The CDR3 coding sequence is TGTGCCAGCAGTGCTACGGGGATTACTAATGAAAAACTGTTTTTT. As protein: CASSATGITNEKLFF. This rearrangement joins TRBV2 to TRBJ1-4, with no clear D. V was trimmed by 4 bases and J by 2 bases, leaving 11 bases between them. This CDR3 spans 15 amino acids. CDR1 is SNHLY, CDR2 FYNNEI, per germline.

V is TRBV6-6 and J is TRBJ2-7; D not resolved. This CDR3 has 13 residues. V was cut by 6 bases and J by 4 bases, with 13 bases left in between. The germline V gene encodes CDR1 MNHNY and CDR2 SVGAGI (reference sequence). CDR3 sequence reads: CASSARAWYEQYF. In DNA, the CDR3 is TGTGCCAGCAGCGCAAGGGCTTGGTACGAGCAGTACTTC.

The chain carries TRBV6-4 and TRBJ1-2, with TRBD1 matching 8 bases. This CDR3 contains 13 residues. The V segment lost 5 bases and the J segment 5 bases; nucleotides outside the gene matches: 4. Germline-derived CDR1 and CDR2 are MRHNA and SNTAGT. CDR3 sequence reads: CASSLGTGYGYTF. The DNA for the CDR3 is TGTGCCAGCAGTCTAGGGACAGGATATGGCTACACCTTC.

The rearrangement links TRBV24-1 to TRBJ2-1, with 9 bases that match TRBD1. Germline lookup yields CDR1 KGHDR and CDR2 SFDVKD. The trim removed 4 bases at V and 7 bases at J, leaving 10 bases unmatched. The CDR3 spans 16 residues. The DNA of the CDR3 is TGTGCCACCAGTGACCCGGGACAGGGCCTTGAGAATGAGCAGTTCTTC. Translation: CATSDPGQGLENEQFF.

The rearrangement joins TRBV18 to TRBJ2-7, with D unclear. From germline, CDR1 is KGHSH and CDR2 LQKENI. V was trimmed by 5 bases and J by 4 bases, leaving 15 bases between them. This CDR3 is built from 14 residues. The CDR3 bases are TGTGCCAGCTCAGACCGAAGGGTATCGTACGAGCAGTACTTC. Translation gives CASSDRRVSYEQYF.

The V call is TRBV18, the J call TRBJ1-1, with a weak D call TRBD1 (6 bases). Trimming shortened V by 1 base and J by 6 bases, and 15 bases separated the two germline ends. The germline gives CDR1 KGHSH, CDR2 LQKENI. The CDR3 runs 15 residues. The CDR3 DNA reads TGTGCCAGCTCACCACTCACAGGGTTAGGGGCTGAAGCTTTCTTT. Protein product: CASSPLTGLGAEAFF.

The CDR3 nucleotides are TGTGCCAGCAGCTTGAGCCAGAACTCCTACGAGCAGTACTTC. Translating it yields CASSLSQNSYEQYF. The rearrangement joins TRBV11-1 to TRBJ2-7, with no clear D. There are 14 residues in the CDR3. V lost 3 bases to trimming and J lost 0 bases, with 9 bases between them. CDR1 and CDR2 from the germline V gene are SGHAT and FQDESV (reference sequence).

The rearrangement joins TRBV24-1 to TRBJ2-3, with D unclear. V dropped 6 bases and J dropped 0 bases, with 15 bases sitting between them. CDR1 is KGHDR and CDR2 is SFDVKD in the germline V gene. CDR3 length: 16 amino acids. The chain's CDR3 is CATSLTGSSSTDTQYF. CDR3 DNA sequence: TGTGCCACCAGTCTGACTGGCTCCTCTAGCACAGATACGCAGTATTTT.

The chain has TRBV6-1 and TRBJ1-5; the D gene is possibly TRBD1 (6 bases). Trimming shortened V by 2 bases and J by 10 bases, and 12 bases separated the two germline ends. Per germline, CDR1 MNHNS and CDR2 SASEGT. This CDR3 has 13 amino acids. The CDR3, as DNA: TGTGCCAGCAGTGAAACTACAGGGCCCCCCCAGCATTTT. Translation: CASSETTGPPQHF.

J is TRBJ1-3 and V is TRBV4-1, with D unresolved. CDR1 is MGHRA, CDR2 YSYEKL, per germline. The V end was cut by 0 bases, the J end by 0 bases, with 12 bases between. CDR3 length: 17 residues. The CDR3 region has the DNA TGCGCCAGCAGCCAAGATCGGCGCGGGAACTCTGGAAACACCATATATTTT. It encodes CASSQDRRGNSGNTIYF.

This chain joins TRBV5-1 and TRBJ1-5; a possible D gene is TRBD1 (5 bases). V was trimmed by 0 bases and J by 4 bases, leaving 8 bases between them. The CDR3 runs to 14 residues. CDR1 and CDR2 from the germline V gene are SGHRS and YFSETQ. CDR3 sequence (DNA): TGCGCCAGCAGCTTGGCCGGGGGGAATCAGCCCCAGCATTTT. Its translation is CASSLAGGNQPQHF. Complete variable domain (other parts from reference TRBV5-1 and TRBJ1-5): KAGVTQTPRYLIKTRGQQVTLSCSPISGHRSVSWYQQTPGQGLQFLFEYFSETQRNKGNFPGRFSGRQFSNSRSEMNVSTLELGDSALYLCASSLAGGNQPQHFGDGTRLSIL.

The chain uses TRBV2 and TRBJ2-7; 7 positions match TRBD2. With V trimmed by 7 bases and J by 4 bases, 4 bases remained unmatched. CDR1 and CDR2 from the germline V gene are SNHLY and FYNNEI. The CDR3 extends over 12 amino acids. The CDR3: CASTRGVYEQYF. The CDR3 nucleotides read TGTGCCAGCACCCGGGGGGTATACGAGCAGTACTTC.

The CDR3 is CASRSEGPIYF. DNA for the CDR3: TGTGCCAGCAGGTCGGAAGGCCCCATATATTTT. The chain uses TRBV12-3 or TRBV12-4 and TRBJ1-3; D unclear. Trimming removed 6 bases from V and 11 bases from J, with 11 bases in between. The CDR3 loop spans 11 amino acids.

This chain joins TRBV7-6 and TRBJ2-2; 10 nucleotides align to TRBD1. CDR3 length: 15 residues. Germline V gene lookup returns CDR1 SGHVS and CDR2 FNYEAQ. Losses at the gene ends were 5 bases for V and 5 bases for J; bases not matched to a gene: 5. CDR3 protein: CASSNDRGHTGELFF. CDR3 nucleotides: TGTGCCAGCAGCAACGACAGGGGGCATACCGGGGAGCTGTTTTTT. Full variable domain (outside the CDR3, taken from reference TRBV7-6 and TRBJ2-2): GAGVSQSPRYKVTKRGQDVALRCDPISGHVSLYWYRQALGQGPEFLTYFNYEAQQDKSGLPNDRFSAERPEGSISTLTIQRTEQRDSAMYRCASSNDRGHTGELFFGEGSRLTVL.

The chain couples TRBV10-3 to TRBJ1-5; the match to TRBD1 covers 9 bases. The CDR3 is made up of 15 amino acids. The germline V gene has CDR1 ENHRY and CDR2 SYGVKD. V was pared by 10 bases and J by 3 bases, with 10 bases of the junction left unmatched. The CDR3 DNA reads as TGTGCCACCGCACCCGGACAGGGGATCAATCAGCCCCAGCATTTT. It codes for CATAPGQGINQPQHF.

This sequence joins TRBV12-5 and TRBJ2-7; 7 nucleotides line up with TRBD2. Germline V gene lookup returns CDR1 LGHNT and CDR2 FRNRAP. This CDR3 contains 13 residues. After removal of 7 bases from V and 4 bases from J, the junction contained 7 bases not matched to a gene. The CDR3 DNA sequence: TGTGCTAGTGTCCCGGCGGGACTATACGAGCAGTACTTC. Protein: CASVPAGLYEQYF. Combining the CDR3 with reference TRBV12-5 and TRBJ2-7 gives the whole variable domain DARVTQTPRHKVTEMGQEVTMRCQPILGHNTVFWYRQTMMQGLELLAYFRNRAPLDDSGMPKDRFSAEMPDATLATLKIQPSEPRDSAVYFCASVPAGLYEQYFGPGTRLTVT.

The chain uses TRBV10-3 and TRBJ2-3; a weak D match, TRBD1 (6 bases). Germline V CDR1 and CDR2: ENHRY, SYGVKD. CDR3 length equals 16 residues. V dropped 0 bases and J dropped 3 bases, with 13 bases sitting between them. CDR3 DNA: TGTGCCATCAGTGAGTCGGGCAGGGGTAGGACAGATACGCAGTATTTT. Protein: CAISESGRGRTDTQYF.

Comments on this clone: This CDR3 is also generated by other DNA sequences in the sample. CDR3 sequence: CASSEDGSSYNEQFF. In DNA, the CDR3 is TGTGCCAGCAGTGAAGACGGGAGCTCCTACAATGAGCAGTTCTTC. The rearrangement uses TRBV2 and TRBJ2-1; TRBD2 is a possible D gene (6 bases). Germline V gene lookup returns CDR1 SNHLY and CDR2 FYNNEI. The CDR3 sequence is 15 residues long. V lost 1 base and J lost 0, with 7 bases in between.

This chain uses TRBV3-1 (or the pseudogene TRBV3-2) with TRBJ1-3; 7 nucleotides match TRBD1. The ends lost 5 bases at V and 9 bases at J; junction bases unmatched: 10. The CDR3 extends over 14 amino acids. Germline loops: CDR1 LGHDT, CDR2 YNNKEL (reference sequence). For the CDR3, the DNA is TGTGCCAGCAGCGAACAGGGGTCCGGTAGCACCATATATTTT. It encodes CASSEQGSGSTIYF.

V and J are TRBV12-5 and TRBJ2-5; 8 nucleotides agree with TRBD2. Germline V lookup: CDR1 LGHNT, CDR2 FRNRAP. This CDR3 has 15 residues. J lost 5 bases, V lost 6 bases, and 11 bases had no gene match. The chain's CDR3 is CASGPGLASTETQYF. The CDR3 region has the DNA TGTGCTAGTGGCCCTGGACTAGCATCGACGGAGACCCAGTACTTC.

The chain combines TRBV5-4 with TRBJ1-1, with TRBD1 as a possible D gene (6 bases). Germline CDR1 and CDR2: SGHNT and YYREEE (reference sequence). Trimming pared 4 bases from V and 0 bases from J, leaving 10 bases between. The CDR3 consists of 14 residues. CDR3 amino acids: CASSPTGVNTEAFF. For the CDR3, the DNA is TGTGCCAGCAGCCCGACAGGCGTGAACACTGAAGCTTTCTTT. Looking up the rest from reference TRBV5-4 and TRBJ1-1 gives the full variable domain: ETGVTQSPTHLIKTRGQQVTLRCSSQSGHNTVSWYQQALGQGPQFIFQYYREEENGRGNFPPRFSGLQFPNYSSELNVNALELDDSALYLCASSPTGVNTEAFFGQGTRLTVV.

The V gene is TRBV30, the J gene TRBJ1-4; no clear D gene. The length of the CDR3 is 14 residues. Germline CDR1 and CDR2: GTSNPN and SVGIG (reference sequence). Trimming took 2 bases from V and 11 from J, leaving 18 bases between them. This CDR3 reads CAWSTQIKEGKLFF. The CDR3 DNA follows: TGTGCCTGGAGTACTCAGATTAAGGAGGGTAAACTGTTTTTT. Drawing the rest from reference TRBV30 and TRBJ1-4, the complete variable domain is SQTIHQWPATLVQPVGSPLSLECTVEGTSNPNLYWYRQAAGRGLQLLFYSVGIGQISSEVPQNLSASRPQDRQFILSSKKLLLSDSGFYLCAWSTQIKEGKLFFGSGTQLSVL.

This clone was seen once. The chain is built from TRBV6-1 and TRBJ1-2; possible D gene TRBD1, 5 bases. The CDR3 loop spans 15 amino acids. V lost 3 bases and J 4 bases, leaving 15 bases between the germline ends. From germline, CDR1 is MNHNS and CDR2 SASEGT. CDR3 DNA: TGTGCCAGCAGTGATTTCGGGGGGGATAGCTATGGCTACACCTTC. Amino acid sequence: CASSDFGGDSYGYTF.

The V gene is TRBV2, the J gene TRBJ2-3; no firm D call. Germline CDR1 and CDR2: SNHLY and FYNNEI. This CDR3 is 14 amino acids long. Trimming left V 5 bases short and J 3 bases short, with 12 bases between. CDR3 coding DNA: TGTGCCAGCAGTCCCCCCTCTCTAACAGATACGCAGTATTTT. It codes for CASSPPSLTDTQYF.

The chain recombines TRBV27 with TRBJ1-6; the D gene is possibly TRBD1 (5 bases). V was pared by 3 bases and J by 4 bases, with 13 bases between. The CDR3 spans 16 residues. Germline CDR1 is MNHEY and CDR2 is SMNVEV (reference sequence). Here the CDR3 reads CASSFSREPYNSPLHF. Written as DNA, the CDR3 is TGTGCCAGCAGTTTTTCCAGGGAACCTTATAATTCACCCCTCCACTTT.